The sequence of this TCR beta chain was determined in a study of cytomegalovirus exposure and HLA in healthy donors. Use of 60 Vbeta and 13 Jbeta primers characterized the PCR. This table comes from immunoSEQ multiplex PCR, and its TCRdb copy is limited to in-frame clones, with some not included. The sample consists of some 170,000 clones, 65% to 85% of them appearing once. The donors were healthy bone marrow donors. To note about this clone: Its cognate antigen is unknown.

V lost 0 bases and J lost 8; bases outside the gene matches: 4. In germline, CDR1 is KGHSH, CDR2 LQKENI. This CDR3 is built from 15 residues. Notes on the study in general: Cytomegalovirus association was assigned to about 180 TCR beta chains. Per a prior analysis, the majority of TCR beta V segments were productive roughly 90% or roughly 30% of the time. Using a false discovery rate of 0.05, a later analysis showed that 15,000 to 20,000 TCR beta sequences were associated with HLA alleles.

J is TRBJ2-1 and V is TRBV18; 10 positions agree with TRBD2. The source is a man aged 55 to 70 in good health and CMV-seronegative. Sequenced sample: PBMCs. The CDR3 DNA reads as TGTGCCAGCTCACCACCCACTAGCGGGATGGATGAGCAGTTCTTC. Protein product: CASSPPTSGMDEQFF.